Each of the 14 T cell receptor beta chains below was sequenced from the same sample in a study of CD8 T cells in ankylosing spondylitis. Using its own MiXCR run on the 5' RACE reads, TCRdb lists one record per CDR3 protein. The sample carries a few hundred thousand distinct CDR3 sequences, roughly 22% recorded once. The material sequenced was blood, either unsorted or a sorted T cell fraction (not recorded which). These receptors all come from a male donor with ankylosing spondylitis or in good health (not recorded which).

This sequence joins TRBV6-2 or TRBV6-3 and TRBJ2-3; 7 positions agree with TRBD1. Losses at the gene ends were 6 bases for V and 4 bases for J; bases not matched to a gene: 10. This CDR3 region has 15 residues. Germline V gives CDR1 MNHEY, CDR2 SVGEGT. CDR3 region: CASSPRQGRADTQYF. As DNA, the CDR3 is TGTGCCAGCAGCCCCCGACAGGGACGGGCAGATACGCAGTATTTT.

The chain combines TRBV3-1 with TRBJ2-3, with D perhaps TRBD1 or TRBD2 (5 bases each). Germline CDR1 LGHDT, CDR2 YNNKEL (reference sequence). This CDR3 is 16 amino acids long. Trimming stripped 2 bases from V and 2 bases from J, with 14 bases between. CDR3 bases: TGTGCCAGCAGCCAACGGTCTGGGGGAGTCACAGATACGCAGTATTTT. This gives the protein CASSQRSGGVTDTQYF.

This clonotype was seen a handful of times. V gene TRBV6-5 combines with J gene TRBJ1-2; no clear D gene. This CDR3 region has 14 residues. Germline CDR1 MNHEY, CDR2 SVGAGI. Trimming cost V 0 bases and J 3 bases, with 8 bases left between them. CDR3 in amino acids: CASSYSRGDYGYTF. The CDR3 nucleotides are TGTGCCAGCAGTTACTCACGGGGTGACTATGGCTACACCTTC.

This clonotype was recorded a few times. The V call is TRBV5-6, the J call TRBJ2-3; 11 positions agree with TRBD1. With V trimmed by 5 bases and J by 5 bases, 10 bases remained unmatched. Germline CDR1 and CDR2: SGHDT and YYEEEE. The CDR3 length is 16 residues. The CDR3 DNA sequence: TGTGCCAGCAGTACGGCCGGGACAGGGGGACAAGATACGCAGTATTTT. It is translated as CASSTAGTGGQDTQYF.

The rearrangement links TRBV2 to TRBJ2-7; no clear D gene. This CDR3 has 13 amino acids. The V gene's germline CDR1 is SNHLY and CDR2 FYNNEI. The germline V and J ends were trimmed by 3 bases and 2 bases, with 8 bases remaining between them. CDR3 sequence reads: CASSDTRTYEQYF. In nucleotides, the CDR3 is TGTGCCAGCAGTGATACACGAACCTACGAGCAGTACTTC.

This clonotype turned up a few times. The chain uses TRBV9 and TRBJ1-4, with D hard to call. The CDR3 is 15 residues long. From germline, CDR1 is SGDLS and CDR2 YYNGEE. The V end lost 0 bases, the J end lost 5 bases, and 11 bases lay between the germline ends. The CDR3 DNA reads TGTGCCAGCAGCGTAGACGGGTCAGACAATGAAAAACTGTTTTTT. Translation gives CASSVDGSDNEKLFF. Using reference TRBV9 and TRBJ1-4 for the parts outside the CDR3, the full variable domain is DSGVTQTPKHLITATGQRVTLRCSPRSGDLSVYWYQQSLDQGLQFLIQYYNGEERAKGNILERFSAQQFPDLHSELNLSSLELGDSALYFCASSVDGSDNEKLFFGSGTQLSVL.

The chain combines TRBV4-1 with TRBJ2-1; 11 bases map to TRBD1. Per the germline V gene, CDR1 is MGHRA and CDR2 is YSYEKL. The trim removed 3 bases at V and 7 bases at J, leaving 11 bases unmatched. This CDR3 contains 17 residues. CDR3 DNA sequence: TGCGCCAGCAGCCAGGAAGACTGGGACAGGGGGGGGAATGAGCAGTTCTTC. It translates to CASSQEDWDRGGNEQFF.

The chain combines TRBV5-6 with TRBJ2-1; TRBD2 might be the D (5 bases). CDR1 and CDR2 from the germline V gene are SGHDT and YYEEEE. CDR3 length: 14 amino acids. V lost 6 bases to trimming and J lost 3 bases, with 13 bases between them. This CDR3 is CASIPTGIYNEQFF. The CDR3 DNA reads TGTGCCAGCATTCCAACCGGGATCTACAATGAGCAGTTCTTC.

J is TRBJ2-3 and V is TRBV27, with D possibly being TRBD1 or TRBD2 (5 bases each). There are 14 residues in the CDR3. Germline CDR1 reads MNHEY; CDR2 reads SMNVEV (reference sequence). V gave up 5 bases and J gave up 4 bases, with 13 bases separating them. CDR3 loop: CASSKGSWADTQYF. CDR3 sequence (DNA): TGTGCCAGCAGTAAGGGGAGTTGGGCAGATACGCAGTATTTT.

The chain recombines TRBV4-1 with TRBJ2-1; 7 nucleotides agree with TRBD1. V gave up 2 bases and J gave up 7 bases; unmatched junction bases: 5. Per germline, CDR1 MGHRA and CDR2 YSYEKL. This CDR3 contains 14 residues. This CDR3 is CASSQTLQGNEQFF. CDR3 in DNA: TGCGCCAGCAGCCAAACCCTACAGGGGAATGAGCAGTTCTTC.

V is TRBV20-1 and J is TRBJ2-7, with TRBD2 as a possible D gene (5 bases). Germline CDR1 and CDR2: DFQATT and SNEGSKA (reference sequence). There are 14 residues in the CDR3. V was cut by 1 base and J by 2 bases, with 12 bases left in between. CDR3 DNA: TGCAGTGCTAGAGGAAGGACGGGGACCTACGAGCAGTACTTC. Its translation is CSARGRTGTYEQYF.

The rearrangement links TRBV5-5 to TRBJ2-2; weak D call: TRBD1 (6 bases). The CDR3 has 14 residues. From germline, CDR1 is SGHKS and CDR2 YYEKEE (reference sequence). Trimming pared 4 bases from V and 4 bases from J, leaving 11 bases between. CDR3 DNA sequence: TGTGCCAGCAGCCAAACAGGGAGCACCGGGGAGCTGTTTTTT. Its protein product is CASSQTGSTGELFF.

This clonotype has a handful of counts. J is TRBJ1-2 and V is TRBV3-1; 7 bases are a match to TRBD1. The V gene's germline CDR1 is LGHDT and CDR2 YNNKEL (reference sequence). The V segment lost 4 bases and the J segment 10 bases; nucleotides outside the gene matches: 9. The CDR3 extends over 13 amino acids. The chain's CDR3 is CASSPRQGGLYTF. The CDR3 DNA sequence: TGTGCCAGCAGCCCCCGGCAGGGGGGGCTCTACACCTTC.

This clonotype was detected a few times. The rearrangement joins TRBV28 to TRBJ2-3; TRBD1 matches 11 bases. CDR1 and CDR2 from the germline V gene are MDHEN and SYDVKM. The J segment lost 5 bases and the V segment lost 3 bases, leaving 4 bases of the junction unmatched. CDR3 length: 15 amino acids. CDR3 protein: CASSFRTGGLDTQYF. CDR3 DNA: TGTGCCAGCAGTTTCCGGACAGGGGGCTTAGATACGCAGTATTTT.